The 7 T cell receptor beta chains listed next were all sequenced from one sample in a study of T cell responses to AZD1222 COVID-19 vaccine. Profiling relied on immunoSEQ multiplex PCR, and the TCRdb table lists in-frame clones only, not all of them. The sample contains about 120,000 clones, roughly 87% of which appear only once. Sequenced here: peripheral blood, sampled on day 0 of AZD1222 vaccination. All receptors come from an adult in good health.

CDR3 nucleotides: TGTGCCAGCAGCCCGAATACCGGGTCGAACTATGGCTACACCTTC. Its translation is CASSPNTGSNYGYTF. The chain has TRBV4-2 and TRBJ1-2; D unresolved. V was pared by 4 bases and J by 2 bases, with 14 bases between. CDR3 length equals 15 residues. Germline CDR1 reads LGHNA; CDR2 reads YNFKEQ.

A few counts support this clone. The rearrangement joins TRBV6-5 to TRBJ2-1, with TRBD2 matching 8 bases. This CDR3 has 13 amino acids. Looked up from germline, CDR1 is MNHEY and CDR2 is SVGAGI. The CDR3 DNA is TGTGCGTTGACCGGGACTAGTAGAAATGAGCAGTTCTTC. It translates to CALTGTSRNEQFF.

CDR3 sequence (DNA): TGCGCCAGCAGCCAAGAGAAGCAGCCCACAACCCTCTCCTATAATTCACCCCTCCACTTT. It is translated as CASSQEKQPTTLSYNSPLHF. V gene TRBV4-1 combines with J gene TRBJ1-6; D is ambiguous. The germline CDR1 and CDR2 sequences are MGHRA and YSYEKL. V was clipped by 0 bases and J by 0 bases, with 18 bases between them. The CDR3 length is 20 residues.

The chain employs TRBV4-1 and TRBJ1-2; D call uncertain. This CDR3 is built from 15 residues. The germline gives CDR1 MGHRA, CDR2 YSYEKL. V was cut by 0 bases and J by 4 bases, with 12 bases left in between. CDR3 nucleotide sequence: TGCGCCAGCAGCCAAGATCCAGCAGCTCCCTATGGCTACACCTTC. This gives the protein CASSQDPAAPYGYTF.

This clone is medium-sized in the sample. The chain couples TRBV6-4 to TRBJ2-3; 7 bases fit TRBD2. Germline loops: CDR1 MRHNA, CDR2 SNTAGT. The CDR3 runs 16 residues. With 0 bases clipped from V and 1 base from J, the junction kept 4 bases outside the gene matches. The CDR3 nucleotides read TGTGCCAGCAGTGACTCGAGCAGCGGGGGCACAGATACGCAGTATTTT. This encodes CASSDSSSGGTDTQYF.

The V and J genes are TRBV19 and TRBJ2-1; TRBD1 matches at 10 bases. J gave up 9 bases and V 1 base, and 6 bases lay outside the gene matches. The CDR3 spans 15 residues. Germline CDR1 reads LNHDA; CDR2 reads SQIVND (reference sequence). The CDR3 spells CASSIVGQGLSEQFF. DNA of the CDR3: TGTGCCAGTAGTATAGTGGGACAGGGGTTGAGTGAGCAGTTCTTC.

The V and J genes are TRBV5-1 and TRBJ1-2, with TRBD1 identical over 7 bases. Unmatched junction bases numbered 10, after V lost 4 bases and J lost 4 bases. This CDR3 is built from 15 residues. From germline, CDR1 is SGHRS and CDR2 YFSETQ. CDR3 DNA sequence: TGCGCCAGCAGCCCTCAGGCAGGGGGGAGCTATGGCTACACCTTC. Residues: CASSPQAGGSYGYTF.